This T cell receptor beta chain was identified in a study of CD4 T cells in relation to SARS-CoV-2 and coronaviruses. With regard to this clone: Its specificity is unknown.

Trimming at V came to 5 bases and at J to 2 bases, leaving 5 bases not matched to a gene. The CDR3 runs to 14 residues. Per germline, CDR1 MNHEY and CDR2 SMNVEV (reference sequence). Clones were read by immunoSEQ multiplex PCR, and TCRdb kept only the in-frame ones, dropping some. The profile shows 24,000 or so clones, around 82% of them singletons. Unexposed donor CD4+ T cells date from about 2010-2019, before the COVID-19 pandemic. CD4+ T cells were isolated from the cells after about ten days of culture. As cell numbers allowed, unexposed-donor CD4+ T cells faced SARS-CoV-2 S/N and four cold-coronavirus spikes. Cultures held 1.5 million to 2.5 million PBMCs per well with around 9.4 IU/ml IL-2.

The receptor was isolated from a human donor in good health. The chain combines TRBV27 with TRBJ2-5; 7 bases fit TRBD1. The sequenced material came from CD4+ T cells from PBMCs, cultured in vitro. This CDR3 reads CASSRQGVQETQYF. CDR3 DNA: TGTGCCAGCAGTAGGCAGGGGGTACAAGAGACCCAGTACTTC.